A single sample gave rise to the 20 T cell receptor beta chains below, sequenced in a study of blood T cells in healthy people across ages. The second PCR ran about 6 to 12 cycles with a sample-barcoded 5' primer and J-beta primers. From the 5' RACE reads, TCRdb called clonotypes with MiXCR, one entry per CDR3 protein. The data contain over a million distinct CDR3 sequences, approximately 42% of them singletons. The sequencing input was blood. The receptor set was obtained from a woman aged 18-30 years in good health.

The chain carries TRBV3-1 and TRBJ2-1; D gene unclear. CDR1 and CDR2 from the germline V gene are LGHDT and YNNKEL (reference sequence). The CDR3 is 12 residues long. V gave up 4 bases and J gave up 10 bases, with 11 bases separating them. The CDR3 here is CASSPSIHEQFF. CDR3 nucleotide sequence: TGTGCCAGCAGCCCCTCCATCCACGAGCAGTTCTTC.

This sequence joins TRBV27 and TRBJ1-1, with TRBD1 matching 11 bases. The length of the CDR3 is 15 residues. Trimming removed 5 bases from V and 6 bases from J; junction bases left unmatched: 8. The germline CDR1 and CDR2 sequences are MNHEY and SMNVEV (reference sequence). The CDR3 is CASSPPGQGVSEAFF. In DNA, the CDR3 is TGTGCCAGCAGTCCCCCGGGACAGGGGGTATCTGAAGCTTTCTTT.

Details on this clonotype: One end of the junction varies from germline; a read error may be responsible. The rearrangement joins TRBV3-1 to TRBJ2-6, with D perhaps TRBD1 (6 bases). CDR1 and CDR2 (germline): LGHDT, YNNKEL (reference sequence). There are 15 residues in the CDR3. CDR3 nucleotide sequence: TGTGTCAGCAGCCGGGACATCTCTGGGGCCAACGCCCTGACTTTC. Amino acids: CVSSRDISGANALTF. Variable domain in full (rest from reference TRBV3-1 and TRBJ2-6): DTAVSQTPKYLVTQMGNDKSIKCEQNLGHDTMYWYKQDSKKFLKIMFSYNNKELIINETVPNRFSPKSPDKAHLNLHINSLELGDSAVYFCVSSRDISGANALTFGAGSRLTVL.

This chain's CDR3 is CSARGGHMNTEAFF. The CDR3 nucleotides are TGCAGTGCTAGAGGGGGGCACATGAACACTGAAGCTTTCTTT. V is TRBV20-1 and J is TRBJ1-1; a weak D match, TRBD1 (6 bases). This CDR3 has 14 amino acids. Trimming cost V 1 base and J 0 bases, with 9 bases left between them. The V gene's germline CDR1 is DFQATT and CDR2 SNEGSKA (reference sequence).

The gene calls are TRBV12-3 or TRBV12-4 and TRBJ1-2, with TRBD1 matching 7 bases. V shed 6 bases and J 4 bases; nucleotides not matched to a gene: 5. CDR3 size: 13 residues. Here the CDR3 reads CASRGDRSYGYTF. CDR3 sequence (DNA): TGTGCCAGCAGGGGGGACAGATCCTATGGCTACACCTTC.

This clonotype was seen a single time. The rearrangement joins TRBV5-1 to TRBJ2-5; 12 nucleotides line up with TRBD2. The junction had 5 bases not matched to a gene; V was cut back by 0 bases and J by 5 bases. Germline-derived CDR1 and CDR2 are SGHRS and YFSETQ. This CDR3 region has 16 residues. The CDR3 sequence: CASSLGKTSGSETQYF. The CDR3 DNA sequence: TGCGCCAGCAGCTTGGGAAAGACTAGCGGGAGTGAGACCCAGTACTTC.

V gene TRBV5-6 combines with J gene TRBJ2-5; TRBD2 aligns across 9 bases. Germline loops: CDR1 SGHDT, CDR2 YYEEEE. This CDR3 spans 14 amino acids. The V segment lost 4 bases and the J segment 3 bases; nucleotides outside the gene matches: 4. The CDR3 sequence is CASSHSGREETQYF. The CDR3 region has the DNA TGTGCCAGCAGCCATAGCGGGAGAGAAGAGACCCAGTACTTC. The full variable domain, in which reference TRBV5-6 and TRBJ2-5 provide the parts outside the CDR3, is DAGVTQSPTHLIKTRGQQVTLRCSPKSGHDTVSWYQQALGQGPQFIFQYYEEEERQRGNFPDRFSGHQFPNYSSELNVNALLLGDSALYLCASSHSGREETQYFGPGTRLLVL.

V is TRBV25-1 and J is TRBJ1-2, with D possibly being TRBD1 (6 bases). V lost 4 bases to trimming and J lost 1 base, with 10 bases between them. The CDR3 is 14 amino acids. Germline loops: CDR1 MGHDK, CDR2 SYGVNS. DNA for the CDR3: TGTGCCAGCAGTGCTAGGGGGTTTAACTATGGCTACACCTTC. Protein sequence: CASSARGFNYGYTF.

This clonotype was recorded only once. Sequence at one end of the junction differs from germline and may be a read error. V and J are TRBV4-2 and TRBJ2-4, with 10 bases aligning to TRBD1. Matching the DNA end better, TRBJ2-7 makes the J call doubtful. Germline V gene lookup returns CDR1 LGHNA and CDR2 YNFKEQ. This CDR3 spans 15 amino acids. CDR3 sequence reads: CAGSPGTGERHEQYF. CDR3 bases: TGTGCCGGCAGCCCAGGGACAGGGGAACGCCACGAGCAGTACTTC.

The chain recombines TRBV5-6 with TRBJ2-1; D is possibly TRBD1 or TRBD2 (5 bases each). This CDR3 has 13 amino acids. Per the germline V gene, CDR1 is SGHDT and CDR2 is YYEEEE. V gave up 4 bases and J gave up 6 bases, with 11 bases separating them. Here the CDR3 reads CASSIRGLNEQFF. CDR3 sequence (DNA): TGTGCCAGCAGCATCCGGGGCCTCAATGAGCAGTTCTTC. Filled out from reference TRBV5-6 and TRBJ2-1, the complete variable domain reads DAGVTQSPTHLIKTRGQQVTLRCSPKSGHDTVSWYQQALGQGPQFIFQYYEEEERQRGNFPDRFSGHQFPNYSSELNVNALLLGDSALYLCASSIRGLNEQFFGPGTRLTVL.

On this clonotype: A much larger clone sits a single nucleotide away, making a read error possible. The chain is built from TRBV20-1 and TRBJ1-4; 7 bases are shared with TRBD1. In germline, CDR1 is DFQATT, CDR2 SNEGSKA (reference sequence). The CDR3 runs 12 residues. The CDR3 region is CRARLGQAKLFF. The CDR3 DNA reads TGCAGGGCTAGGCTAGGACAGGCCAAACTGTTTTTT.

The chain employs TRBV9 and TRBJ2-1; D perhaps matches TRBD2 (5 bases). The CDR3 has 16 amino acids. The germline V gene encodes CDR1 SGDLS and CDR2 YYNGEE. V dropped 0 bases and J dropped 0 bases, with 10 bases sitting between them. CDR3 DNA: TGTGCCAGCAGCGTAGGGGGAGCTCGCTCCTACAATGAGCAGTTCTTC. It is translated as CASSVGGARSYNEQFF.

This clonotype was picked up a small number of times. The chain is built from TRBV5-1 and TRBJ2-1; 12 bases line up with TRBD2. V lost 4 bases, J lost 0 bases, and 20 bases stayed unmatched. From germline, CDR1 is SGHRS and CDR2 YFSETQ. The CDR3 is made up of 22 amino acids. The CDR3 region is CASSPLNPKTSGRITSYNEQFF. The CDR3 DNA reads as TGCGCCAGCAGCCCACTAAACCCTAAGACTAGCGGGAGAATAACCTCCTACAATGAGCAGTTCTTC. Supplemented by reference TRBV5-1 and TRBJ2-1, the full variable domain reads KAGVTQTPRYLIKTRGQQVTLSCSPISGHRSVSWYQQTPGQGLQFLFEYFSETQRNKGNFPGRFSGRQFSNSRSEMNVSTLELGDSALYLCASSPLNPKTSGRITSYNEQFFGPGTRLTVL.

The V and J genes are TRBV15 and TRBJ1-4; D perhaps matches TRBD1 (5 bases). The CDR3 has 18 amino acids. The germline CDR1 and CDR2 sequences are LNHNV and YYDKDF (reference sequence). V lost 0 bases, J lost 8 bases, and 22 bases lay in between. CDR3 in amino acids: CATSRDWAGSDRVEKLFF. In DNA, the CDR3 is TGTGCCACCAGCAGAGATTGGGCAGGGTCCGACCGGGTAGAAAAACTGTTTTTT.

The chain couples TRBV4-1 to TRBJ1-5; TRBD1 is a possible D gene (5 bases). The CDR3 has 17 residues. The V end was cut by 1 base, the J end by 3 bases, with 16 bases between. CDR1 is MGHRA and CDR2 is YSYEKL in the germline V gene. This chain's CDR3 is CASSQGLGREVNQPQHF. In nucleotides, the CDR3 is TGCGCCAGCAGCCAAGGTCTCGGCAGGGAGGTCAATCAGCCCCAGCATTTT.

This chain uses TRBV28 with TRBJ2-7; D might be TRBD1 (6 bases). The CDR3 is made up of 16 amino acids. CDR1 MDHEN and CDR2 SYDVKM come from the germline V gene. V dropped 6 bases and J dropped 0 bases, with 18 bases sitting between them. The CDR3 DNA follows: TGTGCCAGCAGGCCATCCACAGGGTTTAGCTCCTACGAGCAGTACTTC. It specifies CASRPSTGFSSYEQYF.

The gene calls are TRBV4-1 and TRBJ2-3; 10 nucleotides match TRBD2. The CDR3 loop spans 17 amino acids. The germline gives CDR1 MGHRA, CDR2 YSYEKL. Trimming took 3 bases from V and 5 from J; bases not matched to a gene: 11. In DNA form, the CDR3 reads TGCGCCAGCAGCCAGGTCCAAGGACTAGCGGCTTTAGATACGCAGTATTTT. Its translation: CASSQVQGLAALDTQYF.

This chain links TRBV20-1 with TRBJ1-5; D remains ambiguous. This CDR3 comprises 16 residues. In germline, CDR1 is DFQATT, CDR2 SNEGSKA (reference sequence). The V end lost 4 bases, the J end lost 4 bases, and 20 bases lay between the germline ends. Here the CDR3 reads CSAMVPRPLGNQPQHF. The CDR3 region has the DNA TGCAGTGCTATGGTTCCCCGCCCTTTAGGTAATCAGCCCCAGCATTTT.

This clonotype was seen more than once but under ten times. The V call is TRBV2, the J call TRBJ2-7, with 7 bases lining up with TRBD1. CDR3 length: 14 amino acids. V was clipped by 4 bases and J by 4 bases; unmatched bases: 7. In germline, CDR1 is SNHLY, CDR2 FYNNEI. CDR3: CASSGQGVGYEQYF. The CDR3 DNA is TGTGCCAGCAGTGGACAGGGTGTAGGGTACGAGCAGTACTTC.

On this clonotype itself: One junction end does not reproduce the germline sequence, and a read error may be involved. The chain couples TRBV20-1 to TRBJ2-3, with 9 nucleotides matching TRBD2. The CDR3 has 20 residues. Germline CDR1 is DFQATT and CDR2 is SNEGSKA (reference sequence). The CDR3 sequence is CCARDRGYTSGLTSTDTQYF. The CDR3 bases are TGCTGTGCTAGAGATCGAGGGTACACTAGCGGGTTAACTAGCACAGATACGCAGTATTTT.